These T cell receptor beta chains were read from a single sample in a study of beta chain features in type 1 diabetes. Clones were read by immunoSEQ multiplex PCR, and TCRdb kept only the in-frame ones, dropping some. The data show about 280,000 clones, with around 16% seen just once and 0.015% to 0.017% held by the top ten. The sequencing sample was made of naive CD4+ T cells from blood. The receptor source for this set is a man between 18 and 29 years old with type 1 diabetes. CDR3s include the opening cysteine and the closing phenylalanine or tryptophan. Fields, in order: D gene, J gene, V gene, clone size, CDR3 protein, CDR3 DNA. The D gene is left open where the match is weak. Rows give clone size only sometimes, using once, few, many, or a class for an expanded clone.

>TRBD1|TRBJ1-1|TRBV29-1|NA
CSVEVQGANTEAFF
TGCAGCGTTGAAGTGCAGGGGGCGAACACTGAAGCTTTCTTT
>TRBD2|TRBJ2-1|TRBV7-8|few
CASSLRLAKDNEQFF
TGTGCCAGCAGCTTAAGACTAGCGAAGGACAATGAGCAGTTCTTC
>TRBD2|TRBJ2-5|TRBV7-2|few
CASSFLAGGRETQYF
TGTGCCAGCAGCTTTCTAGCGGGGGGTCGGGAGACCCAGTACTTC
>NA|TRBJ2-2|TRBV5-4|few
CASGRTGELFF
TGTGCCAGCGGGAGGACCGGGGAGCTGTTTTTT
>TRBD2|TRBJ2-2|TRBV5-4|few
CASSLTSGGTGELFF
TGTGCCAGCAGCTTGACTAGCGGAGGCACCGGGGAGCTGTTTTTT
>TRBD1|TRBJ1-5|TRBV28|NA
CASSIGTGRQPQHF
TGTGCCAGCAGCATCGGGACAGGGCGGCAGCCCCAGCATTTT
>TRBD1|TRBJ2-3|TRBV2|NA
CASQRTGRRSTDTQYF
TGTGCCAGCCAAAGGACAGGGAGGAGAAGCACAGATACGCAGTATTTT
>TRBD1|TRBJ2-7|TRBV9|NA
CASSGQGAGTYEQYF
TGTGCCAGCAGCGGACAGGGGGCGGGAACCTACGAGCAGTACTTC
>TRBD1|TRBJ2-7|TRBV7-8|few
CASSLGGTGLNTYEQYF
TGTGCCAGCAGCTTAGGGGGGACAGGGCTAAATACCTACGAGCAGTACTTC
>TRBD1|TRBJ2-7|TRBV7-2|NA
CASSLGTGVYEQYF
TGTGCCAGCAGCTTGGGGACAGGGGTCTACGAGCAGTACTTC
>TRBD2|TRBJ2-5|TRBV4-1|NA
CASSQDPSGSQETQYF
TGCGCCAGCAGCCAAGACCCTAGCGGGTCTCAAGAGACCCAGTACTTC
>NA|TRBJ1-2|TRBV7-2|few
CASSTRNYGYTF
TGTGCCAGCAGCACCAGGAACTATGGCTACACCTTC
>TRBD2|TRBJ2-7|TRBV18|NA
CASSPTGLAGYEQYF
TGTGCCAGCTCACCAACCGGACTAGCGGGCTACGAGCAGTACTTC
>NA|TRBJ2-4|TRBV4-2|NA
CASSQGRDDIQYF
TGTGCCAGCAGCCAAGGCAGGGATGACATTCAGTACTTC
>TRBD2|TRBJ2-5|TRBV4-2|NA
CASSQGVAGEETQYF
TGTGCCAGCAGCCAAGGCGTAGCGGGGGAGGAGACCCAGTACTTC
>TRBD2|TRBJ2-5|TRBV29-1|NA
CSVGGGTQETQYF
TGCAGCGTTGGCGGGGGTACTCAAGAGACCCAGTACTTC
>NA|TRBJ1-3|TRBV30|NA
CAWSASWDIPGNTIYF
TGTGCCTGGAGTGCCTCGTGGGACATCCCTGGAAACACCATATATTTT
>NA|TRBJ2-7|TRBV30|NA
CAWTTQATYEQYF
TGTGCCTGGACAACACAGGCCACCTACGAGCAGTACTTC
>NA|TRBJ2-1|TRBV10-3|few
CAISESKGNEQFF
TGTGCCATCAGTGAGTCGAAGGGGAATGAGCAGTTCTTC
>NA|TRBJ1-1|TRBV9|NA
CASSVITGYGEAFF
TGTGCCAGCAGCGTAATCACAGGGTACGGTGAAGCTTTCTTT
>NA|TRBJ2-3|TRBV28|NA
CASEVDRTDTQYF
TGTGCCAGCGAAGTTGACAGGACAGATACGCAGTATTTT
>TRBD1|TRBJ2-5|TRBV7-8|few
CASRGQPQETQYF
TGTGCCAGCAGGGGACAGCCCCAAGAGACCCAGTACTTC
>NA|TRBJ1-1|TRBV5-8|once
CASSLYQGRGTEAFF
TGTGCCAGCAGCTTGTATCAGGGGCGAGGCACTGAAGCTTTCTTT
>TRBD1|TRBJ2-7|TRBV4-3|NA
CASSQRPPSQGAYEQYF
TGCGCCAGCAGCCAACGCCCCCCAAGCCAGGGGGCTTACGAGCAGTACTTC
>NA|TRBJ2-3|TRBV7-6|NA
CACAGPGTDTQYF
TGTGCCTGTGCGGGACCCGGCACAGATACGCAGTATTTT
>TRBD2|TRBJ2-3|TRBV7-2|few
CASSLASGGGSDTQYF
TGTGCCAGCAGCTTAGCATCCGGGGGAGGGTCAGATACGCAGTATTTT
>NA|TRBJ2-2|TRBV28|NA
CAVSMAEAGTGELFF
TGTGCCGTCTCTATGGCGGAGGCGGGCACCGGGGAGCTGTTTTTT
>NA|TRBJ1-4|TRBV10-2|NA
CASSDPGTNEKLFF
TGCGCCAGCAGTGACCCAGGGACTAATGAAAAACTGTTTTTT
>TRBD1|TRBJ2-5|TRBV28|few
CASSSGTGEETQYF
TGTGCCAGCAGTTCTGGGACAGGGGAAGAGACCCAGTACTTC
>NA|TRBJ2-3|TRBV29-1|few
CSYGQFTDTQYF
TGCAGCTATGGACAGTTCACAGATACGCAGTATTTT
>NA|TRBJ2-5|TRBV6-5|few
CASSYSRWEASQYF
TGTGCCAGCAGTTACTCGAGGTGGGAGGCCAGCCAGTACTTC
>NA|TRBJ2-6|TRBV7-2|few
CASSLGGPGANVLTF
TGTGCCAGCAGCTTGGGGGGGCCTGGGGCCAACGTCCTGACTTTC
>NA|TRBJ1-5|TRBV10-3|few
CAIKAGLNQPQHF
TGTGCCATCAAAGCCGGACTAAATCAGCCCCAGCATTTT
>TRBD1|TRBJ2-2|TRBV2|NA
CASTRDRGSTGELFF
TGTGCCAGCACTAGGGACAGGGGATCCACCGGGGAGCTGTTTTTT
>TRBD1|TRBJ2-5|TRBV27|few
CASSLGQGLQETQYF
TGTGCCAGCAGTTTGGGACAGGGGCTGCAAGAGACCCAGTACTTC
>NA|TRBJ1-2|TRBV9|NA
CASSGQYGNYGYTF
TGTGCCAGCAGCGGACAGTACGGAAACTATGGCTACACCTTC
>TRBD1|TRBJ1-1|TRBV6-1|few
CAGGTGTNTEAFF
TGTGCCGGAGGGACAGGGACGAACACTGAAGCTTTCTTT
>TRBD1|TRBJ2-7|TRBV18|NA
CASSPPGQPYEQYF
TGTGCCAGCTCACCACCGGGACAGCCCTACGAGCAGTACTTC
>NA|TRBJ2-1|TRBV11-3|few
CASSLVGGGEQFF
TGTGCCAGCAGCTTAGTAGGCGGAGGTGAGCAGTTCTTC
>TRBD2|TRBJ2-1|TRBV5-1|few
CASSLKRDPFSYNEQFF
TGCGCCAGCAGTTTAAAGCGGGACCCCTTCTCCTACAATGAGCAGTTCTTC
>NA|TRBJ2-1|TRBV5-1|NA
CASSSGNEQFF
TGCGCCAGCAGCTCCGGGAATGAGCAGTTCTTC
>NA|TRBJ1-4|TRBV7-9|few
CASSLGATSGKLFF
TGTGCCAGCAGCTTAGGAGCGACCTCGGGGAAACTGTTTTTT
>TRBD1|TRBJ2-1|TRBV7-2|few
CASSTDRVNNEQFF
TGTGCCAGCAGCACCGACAGGGTGAACAATGAGCAGTTCTTC
>TRBD1|TRBJ1-2|TRBV2|NA
CASSRGKDYGYTF
TGTGCCAGCAGCAGGGGGAAGGACTATGGCTACACCTTC
>NA|TRBJ2-1|TRBV12-5|NA
CASGLGRDHEQFF
TGTGCTAGTGGTTTGGGCAGGGATCATGAGCAGTTCTTC
>NA|TRBJ1-2|TRBV9|few
CASSVQVQGLNYGYTF
TGTGCCAGCAGCGTACAGGTGCAGGGCCTTAACTATGGCTACACCTTC
>NA|TRBJ2-5|TRBV9|few
CASSVGLFLETQYF
TGTGCCAGCAGCGTAGGGCTGTTTCTGGAGACCCAGTACTTC
>NA|TRBJ2-1|TRBV5-6|NA
CASSSGEQFF
TGTGCCAGCAGCTCCGGTGAGCAGTTCTTC
>NA|TRBJ1-5|TRBV2|NA
CASSVGQHNNQPQHF
TGTGCCAGCAGCGTCGGACAGCATAACAATCAGCCCCAGCATTTT
>TRBD1|TRBJ2-7|TRBV10-3|few
CAISEGGTGVYEQYF
TGTGCCATCAGTGAAGGGGGGACAGGAGTCTACGAGCAGTACTTC
>TRBD2|TRBJ2-5|TRBV9|NA
CASSVGVTGGPTQETQYF
TGTGCCAGCAGCGTAGGGGTAACGGGGGGTCCTACCCAAGAGACCCAGTACTTC
>TRBD1|TRBJ1-1|TRBV2|NA
CATKDRADTEAFF
TGTGCCACGAAGGACAGGGCTGACACTGAAGCTTTCTTT
>TRBD2|TRBJ2-3|TRBV5-4|NA
CASSPTQAGGADTQYF
TGTGCCAGCAGCCCAACCCAAGCGGGAGGCGCAGATACGCAGTATTTT
>TRBD2|TRBJ2-1|TRBV7-7|NA
CASSSPPRTSGGECNEQFF
TGTGCCAGCAGCTCGCCACCCCGGACTAGCGGGGGGGAGTGCAATGAGCAGTTCTTC
>NA|TRBJ2-2|TRBV30|NA
CAWIEDTRDTGELFF
TGTGCCTGGATCGAGGACACCCGAGACACCGGGGAGCTGTTTTTT
>TRBD2|TRBJ2-1|TRBV2|NA
CASSEETSGSYNEQFF
TGTGCCAGCAGTGAGGAAACTAGCGGCTCATACAATGAGCAGTTCTTC
>NA|TRBJ2-7|TRBV6-6|few
CASRATGEQYF
TGTGCCAGCAGAGCAACGGGGGAGCAGTACTTC
>NA|TRBJ1-2|TRBV5-6|NA
CASSLSRAGEYGYTF
TGTGCCAGCAGCTTGTCTCGTGCAGGGGAATATGGCTACACCTTC
>NA|TRBJ1-2|TRBV27|NA
CASSPTRQVPGYTF
TGTGCCAGCAGTCCAACCCGACAGGTCCCTGGCTACACCTTC
>NA|TRBJ2-1|TRBV4-2|few
CASSHVFFRDSLYNEQFF
TGTGCCAGCAGCCACGTTTTCTTCCGGGACTCTCTCTACAATGAGCAGTTCTTC